This T cell receptor (beta chain) was profiled in a study of blood T cell repertoires in COVID-19. Whole-study context: COVID-19 samples collected from the United States, Italy and Spain covered acute and convalescent phases.

This CDR3 contains 12 residues. With V trimmed by 5 bases and J by 5 bases, 1 base remained unmatched. Germline V gene data show CDR1 as SGHAT and CDR2 as FQDESV (reference sequence). The table came from immunoSEQ multiplex PCR; TCRdb's copy has only in-frame clones and leaves some out. Here the sample spans approximately 150,000 clones, less than 90% being singletons. The J gene is TRBJ2-5, the V gene TRBV11-1; 8 nucleotides align to TRBD2. Sequencing was done on a sample of peripheral blood. The receptor's source is a man in his fifties or sixties with acute or convalescent COVID-19. CDR3 in amino acids: CASSRGGETQYF. CDR3 DNA sequence: TGTGCCAGCAGCCGGGGGGGCGAGACCCAGTACTTC.